This TCR beta chain was sequenced in a study of PD-1 blockade in mismatch repair-deficient tumors. Study-level information: Patients had some twelve mismatch repair-deficient cancer types, all previously treated and progressing. Findings and limits, study-wide: Tumor-resident clones, often undetectable pretreatment in blood, expanded then contracted after pembrolizumab.

In this sample, this clone turned up once. The antigen remains unidentified. Germline-derived CDR1 and CDR2 are MGHRA and YSYEKL. This CDR3 is built from 14 residues. V was cut by 5 bases and J by 4 bases, with 11 bases left in between. All patients were mismatch repair deficient, assessed by either PCR or immunohistochemistry. TCR sequencing covered a few patients who responded to pembrolizumab. Libraries were prepared by immunoSEQ multiplex PCR; TCRdb keeps only in-frame clonotypes and omits some of them. The table shows more than 40,000 clones, with roughly 78% occurring only once. This specimen was peripheral blood, taken 4 weeks after starting pembrolizumab. The chain couples TRBV4-1 to TRBJ1-4; unclear D gene. This TCR was sampled from an adult with mismatch repair-deficient cancer. This chain's CDR3 is CASSLGPINEKLFF. CDR3 coding DNA: TGCGCCAGCAGCTTAGGGCCCATTAATGAAAAACTGTTTTTT.